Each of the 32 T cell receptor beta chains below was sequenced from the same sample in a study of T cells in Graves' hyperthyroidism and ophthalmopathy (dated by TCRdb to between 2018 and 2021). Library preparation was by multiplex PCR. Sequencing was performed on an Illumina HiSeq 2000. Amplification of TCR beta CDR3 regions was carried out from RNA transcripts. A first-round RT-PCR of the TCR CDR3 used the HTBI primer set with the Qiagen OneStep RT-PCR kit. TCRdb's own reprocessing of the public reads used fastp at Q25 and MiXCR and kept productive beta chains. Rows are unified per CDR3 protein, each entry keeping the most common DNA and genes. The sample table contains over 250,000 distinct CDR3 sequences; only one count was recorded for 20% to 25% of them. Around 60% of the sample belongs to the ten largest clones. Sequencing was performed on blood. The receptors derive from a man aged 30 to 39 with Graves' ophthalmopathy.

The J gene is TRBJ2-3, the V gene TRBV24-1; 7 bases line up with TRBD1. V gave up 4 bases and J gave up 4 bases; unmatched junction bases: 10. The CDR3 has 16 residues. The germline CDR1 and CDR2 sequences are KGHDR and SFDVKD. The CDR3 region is CATSETGMYEPDTQYF. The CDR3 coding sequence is TGTGCCACCAGTGAGACAGGGATGTACGAGCCAGATACGCAGTATTTT.

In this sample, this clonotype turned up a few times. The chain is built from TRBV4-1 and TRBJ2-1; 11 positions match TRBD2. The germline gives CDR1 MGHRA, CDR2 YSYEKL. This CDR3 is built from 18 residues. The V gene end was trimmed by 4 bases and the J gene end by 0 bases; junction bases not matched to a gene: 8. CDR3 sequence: CASSPAGLAAYSYNEQFF. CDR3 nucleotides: TGCGCCAGCAGCCCCGCGGGACTAGCGGCCTACTCCTACAATGAGCAGTTCTTC.

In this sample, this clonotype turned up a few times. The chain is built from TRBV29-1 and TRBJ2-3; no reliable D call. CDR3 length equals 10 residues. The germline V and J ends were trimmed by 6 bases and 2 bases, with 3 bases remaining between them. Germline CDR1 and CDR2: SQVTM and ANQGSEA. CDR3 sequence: CSVVTDTQYF. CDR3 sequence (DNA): TGCAGCGTCGTCACAGATACGCAGTATTTT.

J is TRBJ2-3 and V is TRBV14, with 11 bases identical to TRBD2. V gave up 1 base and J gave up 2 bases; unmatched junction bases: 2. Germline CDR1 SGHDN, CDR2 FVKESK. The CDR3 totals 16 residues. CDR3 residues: CASSQGTSGPTDTQYF. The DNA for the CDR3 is TGTGCCAGCAGCCAAGGGACTAGCGGGCCCACAGATACGCAGTATTTT.

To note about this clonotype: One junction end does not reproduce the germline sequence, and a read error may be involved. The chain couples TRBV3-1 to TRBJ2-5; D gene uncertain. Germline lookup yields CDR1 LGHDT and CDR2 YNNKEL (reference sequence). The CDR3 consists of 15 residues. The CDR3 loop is CAISESRSVQETRYF. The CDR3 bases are TGTGCCATCAGTGAGTCGCGGTCCGTCCAAGAGACCCGGTACTTC.

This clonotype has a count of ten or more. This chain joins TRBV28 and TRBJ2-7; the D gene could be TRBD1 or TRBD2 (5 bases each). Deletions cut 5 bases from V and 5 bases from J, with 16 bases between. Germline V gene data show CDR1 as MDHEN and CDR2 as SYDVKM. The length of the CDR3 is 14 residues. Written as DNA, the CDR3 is TGTGCCAGCAGTCATACCTTTGGGGGAAACGAGCAGTACTTC. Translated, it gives CASSHTFGGNEQYF.

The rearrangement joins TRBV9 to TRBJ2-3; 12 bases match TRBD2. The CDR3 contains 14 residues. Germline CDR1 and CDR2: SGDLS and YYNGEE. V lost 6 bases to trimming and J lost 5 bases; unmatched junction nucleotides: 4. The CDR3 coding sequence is TGTGCCAGCATGGGGGGACTAGCGGGAGATACGCAGTATTTT. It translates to CASMGGLAGDTQYF.

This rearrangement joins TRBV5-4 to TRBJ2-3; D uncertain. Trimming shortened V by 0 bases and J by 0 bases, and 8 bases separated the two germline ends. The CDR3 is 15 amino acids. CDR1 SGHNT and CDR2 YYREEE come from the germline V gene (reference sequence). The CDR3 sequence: CASSLALPSTDTQYF. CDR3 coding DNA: TGTGCCAGCAGCTTGGCGTTACCCAGCACAGATACGCAGTATTTT.

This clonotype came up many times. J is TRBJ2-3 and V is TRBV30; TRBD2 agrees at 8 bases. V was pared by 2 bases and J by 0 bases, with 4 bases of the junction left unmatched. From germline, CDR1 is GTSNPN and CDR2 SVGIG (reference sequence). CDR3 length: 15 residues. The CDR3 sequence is CAWSLGGGSTDTQYF. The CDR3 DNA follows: TGTGCCTGGAGTCTTGGCGGGGGGAGCACAGATACGCAGTATTTT.

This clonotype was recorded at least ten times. This CDR3 is CASSFKGTRPTYEQYF. CDR3 DNA sequence: TGTGCCAGCAGTTTTAAAGGGACTCGACCTACCTACGAGCAGTACTTC. This chain links TRBV28 with TRBJ2-7; D perhaps matches TRBD2 (6 bases). V was shortened by 3 bases and J by 2 bases, with 17 bases between the two germline ends. The CDR3 sequence is 16 residues long. Germline CDR1 reads MDHEN; CDR2 reads SYDVKM.

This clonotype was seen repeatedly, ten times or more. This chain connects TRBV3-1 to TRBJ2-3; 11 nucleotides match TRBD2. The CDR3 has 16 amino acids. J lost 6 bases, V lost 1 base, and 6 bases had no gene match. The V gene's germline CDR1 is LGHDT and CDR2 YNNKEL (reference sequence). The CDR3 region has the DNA TGTGCCAGCAGCCAAGCGCTTCGGACTAGCGGGGATACGCAGTATTTT. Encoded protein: CASSQALRTSGDTQYF.

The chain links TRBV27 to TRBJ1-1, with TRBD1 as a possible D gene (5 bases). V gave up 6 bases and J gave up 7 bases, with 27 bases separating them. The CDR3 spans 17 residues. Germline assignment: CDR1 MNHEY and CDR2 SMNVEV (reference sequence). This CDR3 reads CASSTGTVLFSRDEAFF. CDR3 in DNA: TGTGCCAGCAGCACTGGGACGGTTCTTTTTTCTCGGGATGAAGCTTTCTTT.

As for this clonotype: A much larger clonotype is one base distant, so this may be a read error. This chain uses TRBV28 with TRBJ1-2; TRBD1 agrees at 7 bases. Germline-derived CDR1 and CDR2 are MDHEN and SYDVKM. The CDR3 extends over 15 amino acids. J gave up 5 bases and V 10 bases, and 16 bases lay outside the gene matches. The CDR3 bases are TGTGCCAACAGCCACACAGGGGCCGCAATTTATGGCTACACCTTC. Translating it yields CANSHTGAAIYGYTF.

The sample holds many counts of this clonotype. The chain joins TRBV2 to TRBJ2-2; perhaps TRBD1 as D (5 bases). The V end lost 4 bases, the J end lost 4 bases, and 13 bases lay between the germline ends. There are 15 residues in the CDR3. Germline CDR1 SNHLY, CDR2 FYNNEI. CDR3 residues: CASSGGRASTGELFF. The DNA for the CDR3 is TGTGCCAGCAGTGGAGGCAGGGCAAGCACCGGGGAGCTGTTTTTT.

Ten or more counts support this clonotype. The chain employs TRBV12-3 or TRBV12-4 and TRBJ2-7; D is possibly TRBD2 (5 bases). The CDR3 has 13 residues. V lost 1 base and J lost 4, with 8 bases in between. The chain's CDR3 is CASSLELEYEQYF. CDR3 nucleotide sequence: TGTGCCAGCAGTTTAGAACTAGAGTACGAGCAGTACTTC.

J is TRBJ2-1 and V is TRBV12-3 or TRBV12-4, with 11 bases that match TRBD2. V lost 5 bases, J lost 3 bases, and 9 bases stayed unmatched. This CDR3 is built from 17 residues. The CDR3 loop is CASSPTSGSLFYNEQFF. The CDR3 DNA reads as TGTGCCAGCAGTCCCACTAGCGGGAGCCTATTCTACAATGAGCAGTTCTTC.

The CDR3, as DNA: TGCAGCGTTGTCGGGAGAGTGGGTGAGCAGTTCTTC. This gives the protein CSVVGRVGEQFF. The chain uses TRBV29-1 and TRBJ2-1; TRBD2 might be the D (6 bases). This CDR3 has 12 amino acids. CDR1 is SQVTM, CDR2 ANQGSEA, per germline. V was clipped by 4 bases and J by 9 bases, with 13 bases between them.

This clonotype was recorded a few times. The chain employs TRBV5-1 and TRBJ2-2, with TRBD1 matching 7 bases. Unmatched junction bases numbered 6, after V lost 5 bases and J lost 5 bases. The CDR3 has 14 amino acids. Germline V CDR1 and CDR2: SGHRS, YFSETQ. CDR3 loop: CASRGTEVTGELFF. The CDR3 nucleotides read TGCGCCAGCAGGGGGACAGAGGTTACCGGGGAGCTGTTTTTT.

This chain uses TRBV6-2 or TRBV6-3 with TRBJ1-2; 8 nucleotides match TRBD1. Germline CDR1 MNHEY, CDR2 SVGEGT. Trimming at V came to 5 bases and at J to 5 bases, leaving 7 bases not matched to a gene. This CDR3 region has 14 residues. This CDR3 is CASSTPTGAYGYTF. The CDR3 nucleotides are TGTGCCAGCAGTACGCCGACAGGGGCGTATGGCTACACCTTC.

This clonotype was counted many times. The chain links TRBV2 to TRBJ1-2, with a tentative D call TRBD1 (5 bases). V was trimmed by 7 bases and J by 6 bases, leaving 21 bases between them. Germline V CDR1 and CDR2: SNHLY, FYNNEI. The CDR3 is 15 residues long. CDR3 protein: CASKPRDQGLNGYTF. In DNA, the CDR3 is TGTGCCAGCAAGCCAAGGGACCAGGGATTAAATGGCTACACCTTC.

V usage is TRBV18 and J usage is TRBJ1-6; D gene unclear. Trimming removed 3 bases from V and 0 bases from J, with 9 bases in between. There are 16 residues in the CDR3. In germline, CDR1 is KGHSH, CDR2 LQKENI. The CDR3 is CASSPLETSYNSPLHF. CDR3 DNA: TGTGCCAGCTCACCGCTTGAGACCTCCTATAATTCACCCCTCCACTTT.

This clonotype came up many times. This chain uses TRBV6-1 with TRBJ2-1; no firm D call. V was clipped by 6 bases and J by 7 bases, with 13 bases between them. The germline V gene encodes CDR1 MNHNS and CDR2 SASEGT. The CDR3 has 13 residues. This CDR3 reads CASRRMGTNEQFF. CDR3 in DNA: TGTGCCAGCAGACGAATGGGCACAAATGAGCAGTTCTTC.

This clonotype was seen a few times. CDR3 region: CASSVERSGQPQHF. CDR3 coding DNA: TGTGCCAGCAGTGTGGAGCGGAGCGGTCAGCCCCAGCATTTT. The V gene is TRBV12-3 or TRBV12-4, the J gene TRBJ1-5; no firm D call. The CDR3 sequence is 14 residues long. Trimming removed 5 bases from V and 6 bases from J, with 14 bases in between.

The CDR3 region is CASSLGGADGNTEAFF. The CDR3 DNA reads TGCGCCAGCAGCTTGGGAGGGGCAGATGGGAACACTGAAGCTTTCTTT. The chain has TRBV5-1 and TRBJ1-1; possibly TRBD1 for D (5 bases). The length of the CDR3 is 16 residues. Per the germline V gene, CDR1 is SGHRS and CDR2 is YFSETQ. The V and J ends lost 0 bases and 1 base respectively, with 13 bases between them.

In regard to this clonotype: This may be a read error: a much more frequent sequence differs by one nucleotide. The CDR3 loop reads CASRPAGVYNEQFF. CDR3 in DNA: TGTGCTAGTAGACCAGCGGGAGTCTACAATGAGCAGTTCTTC. The V gene is TRBV12-5, the J gene TRBJ2-1; 8 bases are shared with TRBD2. Trimming removed 8 bases from V and 3 bases from J; junction bases left unmatched: 6. The CDR3 loop spans 14 amino acids. Germline V lookup: CDR1 LGHNT, CDR2 FRNRAP. Based on the CDR3 plus reference TRBV12-5 and TRBJ2-1, the full variable domain is DARVTQTPRHKVTEMGQEVTMRCQPILGHNTVFWYRQTMMQGLELLAYFRNRAPLDDSGMPKDRFSAEMPDATLATLKIQPSEPRDSAVYFCASRPAGVYNEQFFGPGTRLTVL.

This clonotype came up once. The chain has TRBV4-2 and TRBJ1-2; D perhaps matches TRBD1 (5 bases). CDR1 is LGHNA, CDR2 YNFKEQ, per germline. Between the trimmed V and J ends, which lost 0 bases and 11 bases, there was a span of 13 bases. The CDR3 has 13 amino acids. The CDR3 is CASSQETRGLYTF. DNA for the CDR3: TGTGCCAGCAGCCAAGAAACTAGGGGATTGTACACCTTC.

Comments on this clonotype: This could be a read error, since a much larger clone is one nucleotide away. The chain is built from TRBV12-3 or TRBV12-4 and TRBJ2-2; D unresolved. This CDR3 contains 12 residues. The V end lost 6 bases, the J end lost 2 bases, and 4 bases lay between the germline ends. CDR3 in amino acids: CASSHNTGELFF. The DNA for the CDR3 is TGTGCCAGCAGCCATAACACCGGGGAGCTGTTTTTT.

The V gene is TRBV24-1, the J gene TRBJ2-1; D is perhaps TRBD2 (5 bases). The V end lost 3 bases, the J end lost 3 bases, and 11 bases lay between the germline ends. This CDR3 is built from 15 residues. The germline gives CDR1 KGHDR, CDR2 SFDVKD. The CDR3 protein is CATSDPTSGYNEQFF. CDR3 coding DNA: TGTGCCACCAGTGATCCCACTAGTGGCTACAATGAGCAGTTCTTC.

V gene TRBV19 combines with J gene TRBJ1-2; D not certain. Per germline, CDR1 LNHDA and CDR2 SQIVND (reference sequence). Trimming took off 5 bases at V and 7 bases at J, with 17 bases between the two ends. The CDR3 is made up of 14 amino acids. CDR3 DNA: TGTGCCAGTAGTGAGGCGTTCCGTTTAGGTGGCTACACCTTC. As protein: CASSEAFRLGGYTF.

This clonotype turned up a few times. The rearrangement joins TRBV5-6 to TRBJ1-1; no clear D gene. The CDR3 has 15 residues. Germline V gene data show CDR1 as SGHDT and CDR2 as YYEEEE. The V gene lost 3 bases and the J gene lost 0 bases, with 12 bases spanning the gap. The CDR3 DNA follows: TGTGCCAGCAGCTGGATTGGGCAGATGAACACTGAAGCTTTCTTT. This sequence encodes CASSWIGQMNTEAFF.

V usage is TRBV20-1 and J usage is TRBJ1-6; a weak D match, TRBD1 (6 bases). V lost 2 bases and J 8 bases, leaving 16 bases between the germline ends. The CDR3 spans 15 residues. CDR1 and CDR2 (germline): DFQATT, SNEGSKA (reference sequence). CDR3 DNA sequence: TGCAGTGCTAGATTCCCGGTGGGGGCGGATTCACCCCTCCACTTT. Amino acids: CSARFPVGADSPLHF.

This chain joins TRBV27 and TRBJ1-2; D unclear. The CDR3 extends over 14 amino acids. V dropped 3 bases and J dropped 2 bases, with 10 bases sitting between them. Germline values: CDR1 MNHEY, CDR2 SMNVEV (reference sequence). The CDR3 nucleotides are TGTGCCAGCAGTTTTAGTGTCGCGAACTATGGCTACACCTTC. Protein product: CASSFSVANYGYTF.